Below are 7 T cell receptor beta chains sequenced from a single sample in a study of T-cell reconstitution after alpha-beta-depleted transplantation in children. TCRbeta library preparation incorporated unique molecular identifiers. TCRdb processed the PCR reads anew with MiXCR; each CDR3 protein has one entry. Altogether 700,000 or so distinct CDR3 sequences are present, about an eighth being singletons, with the ten largest covering around 0.8%. The source material was PBMCs, sampled before TCRalphabeta/CD19-depleted stem cell transplant. The receptors originated from a girl aged 2 to 9 with congenital amegakaryocytic thrombocytopenia, due to receive a stem cell transplant.

This clonotype was seen a few times. This chain connects TRBV7-8 to TRBJ2-5, with D perhaps matching TRBD1 (5 bases). CDR1 is SGHVS and CDR2 is FQNEAQ in the germline V gene. The germline V and J ends were trimmed by 1 base and 4 bases, with 10 bases remaining between them. This CDR3 is 14 amino acids long. CDR3 in DNA: TGTGCCAGCAGCTTAGTCCAGGGCGGAGAGACCCAGTACTTC. Its translation is CASSLVQGGETQYF. The full variable domain, its missing parts supplied by reference TRBV7-8 and TRBJ2-5, is GAGVSQSPRYKVAKRGQDVALRCDPISGHVSLFWYQQALGQGPEFLTYFQNEAQLDKSGLPSDRFFAERPEGSVSTLKIQRTQQEDSAVYLCASSLVQGGETQYFGPGTRLLVL.

V is TRBV11-2 and J is TRBJ2-7, with D unresolved. Trimming left V 3 bases short and J 4 bases short, with 13 bases between. Per germline, CDR1 SGHAT and CDR2 FQNNGV. The CDR3 length is 14 residues. The CDR3 protein is CASSFPNGLYEQYF. As DNA, the CDR3 is TGTGCCAGCAGCTTCCCCAACGGGTTGTACGAGCAGTACTTC.

This clonotype was detected only a few times. The chain employs TRBV7-2 and TRBJ2-6, with TRBD2 matching 11 bases. The V segment lost 4 bases and the J segment 12 bases; nucleotides outside the gene matches: 8. The CDR3 sequence is 15 residues long. Germline CDR1 and CDR2: SGHTA and FQGNSA. CDR3 protein: CASSSRLAGNPVLTF. CDR3 sequence (DNA): TGTGCCAGCAGCTCACGACTAGCGGGAAATCCCGTCCTGACTTTC. The variable domain in full, completed from reference TRBV7-2 and TRBJ2-6, reads GAGVSQSPSNKVTEKGKDVELRCDPISGHTALYWYRQSLGQGLEFLIYFQGNSAPDKSGLPSDRFSAERTGGSVSTLTIQRTQQEDSAVYLCASSSRLAGNPVLTFGAGSRLTVL.

With regard to this clonotype: Possible read error: a much larger clone is one base away. The chain combines TRBV5-6 with TRBJ1-2, with D hard to call. The V gene's germline CDR1 is SGHDT and CDR2 YYEEEE. This CDR3 has 16 residues. CDR3 nucleotide sequence: TGTGCCAGCAGCCCCATCTCTTTACAGAGCAGCTATGGCGACACCTTC. Encoded protein: CASSPISLQSSYGDTF.

Details on this clonotype: Given a much more abundant clone one base away, this may be a read error. The chain uses TRBV20-1 and TRBJ2-5; TRBD2 is a possible D gene (5 bases). Germline-derived CDR1 and CDR2 are DFQATT and SNEGSKA (reference sequence). The CDR3 contains 11 residues. DNA for the CDR3: TGCAGTGCGGCGGGTACGGAGACCCAGTCCTTC. Protein sequence: CSAAGTETQSF.

This clonotype was counted ten times or more. The CDR3 DNA follows: TGCAGTGCTCCCGACCTAAAGCGGAACACAGATACGCAGTATTTT. This encodes CSAPDLKRNTDTQYF. This sequence joins TRBV20-1 and TRBJ2-3, with D possibly TRBD2 on 5 matching bases. Trimming took 5 bases from V and 2 from J, leaving 17 bases between them. In germline, CDR1 is DFQATT, CDR2 SNEGSKA (reference sequence). CDR3 length equals 15 residues.

This clonotype showed up many times. This chain joins TRBV5-1 and TRBJ2-3; no definite D call. V was clipped by 0 bases and J by 5 bases, with 1 base between them. CDR1 is SGHRS, CDR2 YFSETQ, per germline. The CDR3 runs to 11 residues. CDR3 coding DNA: TGCGCCAGCAGCTTGGGAGATACGCAGTATTTT. This codes for CASSLGDTQYF.